The clone carrying this TCR beta chain was seen ten or more times. The record originates from a study of spatial heterogeneity in lung cancer. From the 5' RACE reads, TCRdb called clonotypes with MiXCR, one entry per CDR3 protein. The data hold some 52,000 distinct CDR3 sequences, with roughly 7.5% observed a single time. This CDR3 is built from 16 residues. Germline lookup yields CDR1 DFQATT and CDR2 SNEGSKA (reference sequence). Between the trimmed V and J ends, which lost 3 bases and 4 bases, there was a span of 18 bases. Described time point: sample taken at primary tumor resection. Frozen PBMC, nontumor lung or tumor provided whole RNA, which was sequenced unsorted.

This specimen was PBMCs, taken at surgery. This rearrangement joins TRBV20-1 to TRBJ1-4, with a tentative D call TRBD1 (6 bases). This TCR was recovered from a female donor with early-stage non-small cell lung cancer. CDR3 in DNA: TGCAGTGCTAGCCATAATAACAGGGCTTTTAATGAAAAACTGTTTTTT. Its translation: CSASHNNRAFNEKLFF.